This TCR beta chain was profiled in a study of read filtering for tumor transcriptome and immune sequencing. In the study overall: IR-seq gave about 4 to 10.27 million TCR reads per sample; RNA-seq gave about 80 to 1,400.

Study findings and constraints: Sorted CD138-negative bone marrow cells were not purified T cells.

CDR3 length: 16 amino acids. Germline CDR1 is SGHRS and CDR2 is YFSETQ. At least ten counts were recorded for this clonotype. What it binds is not known. Sequence at one end of the junction differs from germline and may be a read error. Molecular barcoded adaptors covering alpha/delta and beta/gamma chains were used on roughly 400 ng RNA. MiXCR, applied by TCRdb to the reads, yields one record per CDR3 protein. Here the sample spans some 40,000 distinct CDR3 sequences, around 15% being singletons. Material for sequencing was a population of CD138-negative cells sorted from bone marrow. The receptor was isolated from a donor aged 40 or older with multiple myeloma. The V gene is TRBV5-1, the J gene TRBJ2-1, with TRBD1 matching 7 bases. The CDR3 here is CASSFLDRALNNEQFF. CDR3 nucleotides: TGTGCCAGCAGCTTTTTAGACAGGGCGTTAAACAATGAGCAGTTCTTC.